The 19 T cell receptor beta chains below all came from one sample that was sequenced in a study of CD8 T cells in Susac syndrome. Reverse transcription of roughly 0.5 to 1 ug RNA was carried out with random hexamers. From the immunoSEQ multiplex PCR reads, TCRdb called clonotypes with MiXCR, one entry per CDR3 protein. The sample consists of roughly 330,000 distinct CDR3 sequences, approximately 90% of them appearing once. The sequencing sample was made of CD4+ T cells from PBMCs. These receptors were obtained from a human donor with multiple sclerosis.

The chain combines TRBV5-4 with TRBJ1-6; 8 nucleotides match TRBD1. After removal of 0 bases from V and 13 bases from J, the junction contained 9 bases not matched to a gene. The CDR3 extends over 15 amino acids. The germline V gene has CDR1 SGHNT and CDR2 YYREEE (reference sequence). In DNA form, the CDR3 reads TGTGCCAGCAGCTTGGACAGGGGGGGTGTTCGCCCCCTCCACTTT. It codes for CASSLDRGGVRPLHF.

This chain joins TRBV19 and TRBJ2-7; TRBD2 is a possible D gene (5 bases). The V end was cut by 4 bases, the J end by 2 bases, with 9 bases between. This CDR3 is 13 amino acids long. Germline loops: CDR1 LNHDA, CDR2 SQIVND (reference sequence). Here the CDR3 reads CASSNTGTYEQYF. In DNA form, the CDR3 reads TGTGCCAGTAGTAACACGGGGACCTACGAGCAGTACTTC.

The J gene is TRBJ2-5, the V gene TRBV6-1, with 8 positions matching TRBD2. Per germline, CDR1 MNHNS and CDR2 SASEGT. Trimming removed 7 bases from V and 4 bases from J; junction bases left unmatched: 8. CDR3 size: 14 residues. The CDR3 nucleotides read TGTGCCAGCATTTCCGGGGGGGCCCGAGAGACCCAGTACTTC. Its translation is CASISGGARETQYF.

For the CDR3, the DNA is TGTGCCAGCAGCGCCCTCGGGGTGAACACCGGGGAGCTGTTTTTT. Encoded protein: CASSALGVNTGELFF. The genes are TRBV7-2 and TRBJ2-2; tentatively, D is TRBD2 (5 bases). The CDR3 has 15 amino acids. The V and J ends lost 5 bases and 1 base respectively, with 11 bases between them. The germline gives CDR1 SGHTA, CDR2 FQGNSA.

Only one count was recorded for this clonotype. CDR3 loop: CAWSVSGQSEAFF. Written as DNA, the CDR3 is TGTGCCTGGAGTGTCTCGGGACAGAGTGAAGCTTTCTTT. This chain joins TRBV30 and TRBJ1-1; the match to TRBD1 covers 7 bases. The ends lost 0 bases at V and 7 bases at J; junction bases unmatched: 5. There are 13 residues in the CDR3. The germline V gene has CDR1 GTSNPN and CDR2 SVGIG (reference sequence). The variable domain in full, with the rest retrieved from reference TRBV30 and TRBJ1-1, is SQTIHQWPATLVQPVGSPLSLECTVEGTSNPNLYWYRQAAGRGLQLLFYSVGIGQISSEVPQNLSASRPQDRQFILSSKKLLLSDSGFYLCAWSVSGQSEAFFGQGTRLTVV.

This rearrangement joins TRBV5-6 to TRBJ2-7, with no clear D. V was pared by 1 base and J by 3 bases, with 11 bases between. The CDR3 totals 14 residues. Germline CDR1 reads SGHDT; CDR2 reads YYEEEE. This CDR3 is CASSLSGLLYEQYF. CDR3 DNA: TGTGCCAGCAGCTTGTCCGGGCTACTCTACGAGCAGTACTTC.

CDR3 DNA sequence: TGCGCCAGCAGCCAAGATATAAGGACTAGGATCACAGATACGCAGTATTTT. It specifies CASSQDIRTRITDTQYF. This sequence joins TRBV4-1 and TRBJ2-3; the match to TRBD2 covers 7 bases. The V gene end was trimmed by 0 bases and the J gene end by 2 bases; junction bases not matched to a gene: 8. CDR1 and CDR2 (germline): MGHRA, YSYEKL. This CDR3 has 17 amino acids.

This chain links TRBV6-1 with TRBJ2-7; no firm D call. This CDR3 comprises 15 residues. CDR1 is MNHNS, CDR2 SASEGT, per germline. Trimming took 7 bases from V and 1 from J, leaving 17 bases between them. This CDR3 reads CASKKLGPLSYEQYF. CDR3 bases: TGTGCCAGCAAGAAGCTCGGCCCTCTTTCCTACGAGCAGTACTTC.

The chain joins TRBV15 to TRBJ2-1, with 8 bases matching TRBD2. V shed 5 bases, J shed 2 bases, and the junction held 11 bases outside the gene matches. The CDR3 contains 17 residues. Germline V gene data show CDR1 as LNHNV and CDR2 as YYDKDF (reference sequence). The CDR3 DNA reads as TGTGCCACCAGCCGCAAGACAGGTAGCGGGGCCTACAATGAGCAGTTCTTC. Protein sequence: CATSRKTGSGAYNEQFF.

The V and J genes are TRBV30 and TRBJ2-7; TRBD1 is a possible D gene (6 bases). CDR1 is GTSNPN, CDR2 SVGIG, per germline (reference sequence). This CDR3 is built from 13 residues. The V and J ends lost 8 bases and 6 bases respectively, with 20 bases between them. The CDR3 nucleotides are TGTGCCCTGCATCCTCTGGGGGCGTCCGAGCAGTACTTC. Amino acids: CALHPLGASEQYF.

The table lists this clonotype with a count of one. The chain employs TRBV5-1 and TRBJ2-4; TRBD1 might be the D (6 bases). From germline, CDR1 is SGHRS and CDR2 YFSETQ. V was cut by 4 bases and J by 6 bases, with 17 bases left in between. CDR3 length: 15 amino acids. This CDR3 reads CASSPIQGRGNIQYF. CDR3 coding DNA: TGCGCCAGCAGCCCGATACAGGGAAGGGGAAACATTCAGTACTTC.

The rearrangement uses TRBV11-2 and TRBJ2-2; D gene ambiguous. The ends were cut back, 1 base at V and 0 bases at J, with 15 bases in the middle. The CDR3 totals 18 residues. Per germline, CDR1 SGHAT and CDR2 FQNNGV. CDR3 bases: TGTGCCAGCAGCTTAGGAGGCGGCTTATCCTCGAACACCGGGGAGCTGTTTTTT. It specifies CASSLGGGLSSNTGELFF.

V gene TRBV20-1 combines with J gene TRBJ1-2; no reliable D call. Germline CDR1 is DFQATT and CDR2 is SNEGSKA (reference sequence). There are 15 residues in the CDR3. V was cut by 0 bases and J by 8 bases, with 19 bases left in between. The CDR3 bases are TGCAGTGCTAGAGATCCCCATGGCGACTCTTCGGGCTACACCTTC. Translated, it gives CSARDPHGDSSGYTF.

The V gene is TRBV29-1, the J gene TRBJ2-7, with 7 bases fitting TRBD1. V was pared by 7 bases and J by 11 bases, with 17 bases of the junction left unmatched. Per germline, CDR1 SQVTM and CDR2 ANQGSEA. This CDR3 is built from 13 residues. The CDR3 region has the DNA TGCAGCGCTAAGGACAGGATCCTTGACTGGGAGTACTTC. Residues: CSAKDRILDWEYF.

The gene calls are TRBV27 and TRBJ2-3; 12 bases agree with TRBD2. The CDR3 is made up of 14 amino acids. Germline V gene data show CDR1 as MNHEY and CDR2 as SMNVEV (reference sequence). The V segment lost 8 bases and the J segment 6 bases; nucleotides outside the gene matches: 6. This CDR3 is CASASGGAGDTQYF. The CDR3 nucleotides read TGTGCCAGCGCTAGCGGGGGGGCCGGCGATACGCAGTATTTT.

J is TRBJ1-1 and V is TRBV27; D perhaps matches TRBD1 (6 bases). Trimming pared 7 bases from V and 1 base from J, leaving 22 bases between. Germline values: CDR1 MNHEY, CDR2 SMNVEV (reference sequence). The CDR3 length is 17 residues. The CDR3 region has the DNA TGTGCCAGCACTGCCTGGGGGGCAGGGCAAGGGAACACTGAAGCTTTCTTT. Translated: CASTAWGAGQGNTEAFF.

The CDR3 region has the DNA TGTGCCTGGAGTGTATCCACTGGCAATGAGCAGTTCTTC. The encoded protein is CAWSVSTGNEQFF. The rearrangement uses TRBV30 and TRBJ2-1; D gene unclear. This CDR3 region has 13 residues. Germline lookup yields CDR1 GTSNPN and CDR2 SVGIG (reference sequence). The V and J ends lost 0 bases and 6 bases respectively, with 9 bases between them.

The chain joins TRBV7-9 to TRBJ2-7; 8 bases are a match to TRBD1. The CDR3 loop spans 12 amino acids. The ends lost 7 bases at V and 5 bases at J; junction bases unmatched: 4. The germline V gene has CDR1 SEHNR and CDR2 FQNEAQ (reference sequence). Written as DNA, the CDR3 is TGTGCCAGCACCCTGACAGGGGACGAGCAGTACTTC. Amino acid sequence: CASTLTGDEQYF.

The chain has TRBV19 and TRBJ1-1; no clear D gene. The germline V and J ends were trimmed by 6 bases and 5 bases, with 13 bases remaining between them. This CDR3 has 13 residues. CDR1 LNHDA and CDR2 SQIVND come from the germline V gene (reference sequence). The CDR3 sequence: CASRSNERTEAFF. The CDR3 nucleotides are TGTGCCAGTAGGAGTAACGAGCGGACTGAAGCTTTCTTT. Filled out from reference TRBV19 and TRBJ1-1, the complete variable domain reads DGGITQSPKYLFRKEGQNVTLSCEQNLNHDAMYWYRQDPGQGLRLIYYSQIVNDFQKGDIAEGYSVSREKKESFPLTVTSAQKNPTAFYLCASRSNERTEAFFGQGTRLTVV.